The 9 T cell receptor beta chains below all came from one sample that was sequenced in a study of regulatory dendritic cells for organ transplantation. Assay used: immunoSEQ multiplex PCR; TCRdb lists only in-frame clones, some missing. The sample yields 30,000 to 40,000 clones, about 89% seen once. The source material was naive CD4+ T cells from blood. Subset denoted: CD45RA+ naive T cells. These TCRs come from a human donor in good health.

This clone was observed a handful of times. The chain joins TRBV28 to TRBJ1-2; D might be TRBD1 (6 bases). CDR3 length: 15 amino acids. Trimming pared 5 bases from V and 5 bases from J, leaving 18 bases between. Germline lookup yields CDR1 MDHEN and CDR2 SYDVKM. CDR3 coding DNA: TGTGCCAGCAGTCCCGGACAGTCCCGGGGGTATGGCTACACCTTC. As protein: CASSPGQSRGYGYTF.

The rearrangement uses TRBV5-4 and TRBJ2-3; D gene ambiguous. V dropped 4 bases and J dropped 6 bases, with 12 bases sitting between them. This CDR3 has 13 residues. Germline V gives CDR1 SGHNT, CDR2 YYREEE (reference sequence). The chain's CDR3 is CASSPRSGDTQYF. DNA of the CDR3: TGTGCCAGCAGCCCCCGTTCCGGTGATACGCAGTATTTT.

This clone turned up a few times. V gene TRBV9 combines with J gene TRBJ2-7; 9 bases align to TRBD1. CDR3 length: 15 amino acids. V gave up 2 bases and J gave up 3 bases; unmatched junction bases: 6. CDR1 SGDLS and CDR2 YYNGEE come from the germline V gene. This CDR3 reads CASSVGDRVFYEQYF. The CDR3 DNA reads TGTGCCAGCAGCGTCGGGGACAGGGTATTCTACGAGCAGTACTTC.

The chain joins TRBV2 to TRBJ2-4; 7 bases line up with TRBD2. V lost 4 bases and J lost 10; bases outside the gene matches: 10. In germline, CDR1 is SNHLY, CDR2 FYNNEI. The CDR3 runs to 14 residues. CDR3 sequence: CASSGSTSAGIQYF. The CDR3 coding sequence is TGTGCCAGCAGTGGGAGTACTAGCGCGGGAATTCAGTACTTC.

The genes are TRBV6-5 and TRBJ1-5, with D unresolved. In germline, CDR1 is MNHEY, CDR2 SVGAGI. The CDR3 length is 15 residues. The V end lost 0 bases, the J end lost 1 base, and 7 bases lay between the germline ends. CDR3 DNA: TGTGCCAGCAGTTACTCGGTCGTCAGCAATCAGCCCCAGCATTTT. Protein sequence: CASSYSVVSNQPQHF.

The rearrangement joins TRBV4-2 to TRBJ1-2; D unclear. CDR1 LGHNA and CDR2 YNFKEQ come from the germline V gene. The ends were cut back, 0 bases at V and 7 bases at J, with 21 bases in the middle. CDR3 size: 17 residues. This CDR3 is CASSQEGRAPSVSGYTF. CDR3 DNA sequence: TGTGCCAGCAGCCAAGAGGGTAGGGCGCCTTCCGTAAGTGGCTACACCTTC.

The chain is built from TRBV5-4 and TRBJ2-2; 7 bases fit TRBD1. The CDR3 extends over 14 amino acids. Germline-derived CDR1 and CDR2 are SGHNT and YYREEE (reference sequence). J was trimmed by 10 bases and V by 6 bases; bases with no gene match: 12. This chain's CDR3 is CASTYRGEGEELFF. For the CDR3, the DNA is TGTGCCAGCACCTACAGGGGTGAGGGTGAGGAGCTGTTTTTT. The entire variable domain, with the rest obtained from reference TRBV5-4 and TRBJ2-2, is as follows: ETGVTQSPTHLIKTRGQQVTLRCSSQSGHNTVSWYQQALGQGPQFIFQYYREEENGRGNFPPRFSGLQFPNYSSELNVNALELDDSALYLCASTYRGEGEELFFGEGSRLTVL.

The chain is built from TRBV4-2 and TRBJ1-2; TRBD1 matches at 11 bases. Unmatched junction bases numbered 5, after V lost 4 bases and J lost 10 bases. Germline CDR1 and CDR2: LGHNA and YNFKEQ. The CDR3 sequence is 13 residues long. CDR3 coding DNA: TGTGCCAGCAGCCTAGGGACAGGGGGAGACTACACCTTC. This codes for CASSLGTGGDYTF.

Remarks on this clone: The junction departs from the called germline gene at one end, perhaps through a read error. The chain links TRBV7-7 to TRBJ2-5, with unresolved D. Germline V gives CDR1 SSHAT, CDR2 FNYEAQ (reference sequence). The CDR3 sequence is 15 residues long. The CDR3 DNA reads TGTGCTAGCAGCGCAAATCAGGCGTCCCAAGAGACCCAGTACTTC. It codes for CASSANQASQETQYF.